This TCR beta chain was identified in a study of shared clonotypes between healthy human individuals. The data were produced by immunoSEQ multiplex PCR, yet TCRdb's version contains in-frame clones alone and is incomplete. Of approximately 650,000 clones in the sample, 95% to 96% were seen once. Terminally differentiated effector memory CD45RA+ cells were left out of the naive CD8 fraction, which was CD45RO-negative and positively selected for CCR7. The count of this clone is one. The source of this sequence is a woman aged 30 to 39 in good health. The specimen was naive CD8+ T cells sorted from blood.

The CDR3 nucleotides read TGCGCCAGCAGCCAAGTCCTCGTTTCTGGCTCCTACGAGCAGTACTTC. Translation: CASSQVLVSGSYEQYF. The rearrangement links TRBV4-1 to TRBJ2-5; D not certain. The DNA end lines up better with TRBJ2-7; the J call may be wrong. The V gene's germline CDR1 is MGHRA and CDR2 YSYEKL. This CDR3 has 16 residues.